This entry lists 4 T cell receptor beta chains sequenced from one sample in a study of OX40 agonist ivuxolimab in advanced cancers. The data were produced by immunoSEQ multiplex PCR, yet TCRdb's version contains in-frame clones alone and is incomplete. The profile covers fewer than 85,000 clones, with under 95% appearing a single time and 0.43% taken by the ten largest. Sequences were derived from CD4+ or CD8+ T cells sorted from blood, sampled in a trial of the OX40 agonist ivuxolimab. The source of these receptors is an adult with an advanced solid tumor such as melanoma, head and neck, liver or kidney cancer.

This chain links TRBV7-2 with TRBJ2-3; D is unresolved. Germline V gene lookup returns CDR1 SGHTA and CDR2 FQGNSA. The CDR3 contains 15 residues. V lost 5 bases to trimming and J lost 2 bases, with 14 bases between them. This chain's CDR3 is CASSEDGRTTDTQYF. CDR3 coding DNA: TGTGCCAGCAGCGAGGACGGGCGAACCACAGATACGCAGTATTTT.

This clone has more than one count but fewer than ten. J is TRBJ2-3 and V is TRBV25-1; TRBD1 aligns across 7 bases. Germline V gives CDR1 MGHDK, CDR2 SYGVNS. This CDR3 is built from 15 residues. V gave up 3 bases and J gave up 0 bases; unmatched junction bases: 3. CDR3 amino acids: CASSEPGGSTDTQYF. The CDR3 DNA reads TGTGCCAGCAGTGAGCCAGGGGGTAGCACAGATACGCAGTATTTT.

This sequence joins TRBV7-2 and TRBJ1-2, with D perhaps TRBD1 (6 bases). Looked up from germline, CDR1 is SGHTA and CDR2 is FQGNSA. The CDR3 is 14 amino acids. V dropped 4 bases and J dropped 4 bases, with 13 bases sitting between them. The CDR3 bases are TGTGCCAGCAGCTCCGCGGTGGACAGCTATGGCTACACCTTC. Translating it yields CASSSAVDSYGYTF.

The chain combines TRBV28 with TRBJ2-6; TRBD1 or TRBD2 may be the D gene (5 bases each). V lost 6 bases and J 2 bases, leaving 11 bases between the germline ends. CDR3 length: 15 amino acids. The germline V gene has CDR1 MDHEN and CDR2 SYDVKM. CDR3 protein: CASRGVGAGANVLTF. The CDR3 coding sequence is TGTGCCAGCAGGGGGGTAGGGGCTGGGGCCAACGTCCTGACTTTC.